The 28 T cell receptor beta chains listed next were all sequenced from one sample in a study of blood T cell repertoires in COVID-19. The repertoire was sequenced with immunoSEQ multiplex PCR; TCRdb's copy has only in-frame clones and lacks some. The data hold over 75,000 clones, with approximately 90% observed a single time. The source material was peripheral blood. These receptors originate from a human donor with COVID-19, enrolled during active disease. The donor label of this sample is uncertain.

V gene TRBV6-1 combines with J gene TRBJ2-1; 9 bases are a match to TRBD2. The germline V gene has CDR1 MNHNS and CDR2 SASEGT. Trimming at V came to 2 bases and at J to 10 bases, leaving 9 bases not matched to a gene. The CDR3 covers 15 residues. The CDR3 bases are TGTGCCAGCAGTGAACCTATAGCGGGAGTCTCCGAGCAGTTCTTC. Protein sequence: CASSEPIAGVSEQFF.

This chain uses TRBV11-2 with TRBJ1-2; D may be TRBD1 (5 bases). V was cut by 3 bases and J by 5 bases, with 13 bases left in between. Per germline, CDR1 SGHAT and CDR2 FQNNGV. This CDR3 has 14 amino acids. CDR3 sequence reads: CASSLGSRQYGYTF. The CDR3 region has the DNA TGTGCCAGCAGCTTGGGATCTCGACAGTATGGCTACACCTTC. The full variable domain, rest sourced from reference TRBV11-2 and TRBJ1-2, is EAGVAQSPRYKIIEKRQSVAFWCNPISGHATLYWYQQILGQGPKLLIQFQNNGVVDDSQLPKDRFSAERLKGVDSTLKIQPAKLEDSAVYLCASSLGSRQYGYTFGSGTRLTVV.

The chain is built from TRBV23-1 and TRBJ2-5; the match to TRBD1 covers 10 bases. TRBV23-1 is placed among ORFs of uncertain function. After removal of 4 bases from V and 5 bases from J, the junction contained 10 bases not matched to a gene. CDR3 length: 16 amino acids. The CDR3 DNA is TGCGCCAGCAGTCTAAGGAGGACAGGGGGTGGGGAGACCCAGTACTTC. The encoded protein is CASSLRRTGGGETQYF.

The chain has TRBV3-1 (or the pseudogene TRBV3-2) and TRBJ2-1; D possibly corresponds to TRBD2 (6 bases). Trimming took 0 bases from V and 8 from J, leaving 17 bases between them. CDR1 is LGHDT and CDR2 is YNNKEL in the germline V gene (reference sequence). This CDR3 has 16 amino acids. The CDR3 loop reads CASSQDVWDSGDEQFF. CDR3 in DNA: TGTGCCAGCAGCCAAGACGTGTGGGACTCGGGGGATGAGCAGTTCTTC.

This sequence joins TRBV28 and TRBJ2-3, with D possibly being TRBD2 (6 bases). CDR3 length equals 14 residues. Trimming took off 5 bases at V and 4 bases at J, with 13 bases between the two ends. CDR1 MDHEN and CDR2 SYDVKM come from the germline V gene. CDR3 protein: CASSPRDLSDTQYF. For the CDR3, the DNA is TGTGCCAGCAGTCCCCGGGACTTATCAGATACGCAGTATTTT.

This chain links TRBV9 with TRBJ1-5; possible D gene TRBD1, 5 bases. The CDR3 is made up of 14 amino acids. CDR1 is SGDLS, CDR2 YYNGEE, per germline. V was trimmed by 0 bases and J by 5 bases, leaving 9 bases between them. In DNA form, the CDR3 reads TGTGCCAGCAGCGTAGAAGGGGCGGATCAGCCCCAGCATTTT. Amino acids: CASSVEGADQPQHF.

Here the CDR3 reads CAWSVIQGAGYTF. The DNA of the CDR3 is TGTGCCTGGAGTGTAATACAGGGGGCTGGCTACACCTTC. The chain couples TRBV30 to TRBJ1-2; the match to TRBD1 covers 9 bases. The V gene end was trimmed by 0 bases and the J gene end by 7 bases; junction bases not matched to a gene: 3. This CDR3 comprises 13 residues. Germline V gives CDR1 GTSNPN, CDR2 SVGIG (reference sequence).

The chain joins TRBV30 to TRBJ2-3; 11 bases agree with TRBD2. Germline V gene data show CDR1 as GTSNPN and CDR2 as SVGIG (reference sequence). CDR3 size: 16 residues. V was pared by 0 bases and J by 6 bases, with 8 bases of the junction left unmatched. The CDR3 spells CAWSVSLAGGPDTQYF. The CDR3 coding sequence is TGTGCCTGGAGTGTATCCCTAGCGGGAGGTCCCGATACGCAGTATTTT.

This clone is labeled medium-sized. In the same sample, other DNA sequences code for this CDR3. J is TRBJ2-7 and V is TRBV6-5; tentative D call: TRBD1 (5 bases). The CDR3 is made up of 14 amino acids. V lost 2 bases, J lost 2 bases, and 10 bases lay in between. CDR1 MNHEY and CDR2 SVGAGI come from the germline V gene. CDR3 protein: CASSYGQGTYEQYF. For the CDR3, the DNA is TGTGCCAGCAGTTACGGTCAGGGAACCTACGAGCAGTACTTC.

In DNA form, the CDR3 reads TGTGCCAGCAGCTTACGGCTAGCGGGGGGAGACGAGCAGTACTTC. Translation gives CASSLRLAGGDEQYF. The chain links TRBV7-2 to TRBJ2-7; 11 nucleotides align to TRBD2. Trimming at V came to 2 bases and at J to 5 bases, leaving 5 bases not matched to a gene. CDR1 is SGHTA, CDR2 FQGNSA, per germline. This CDR3 spans 15 amino acids.

V usage is TRBV5-6 and J usage is TRBJ1-3; the D gene is possibly TRBD1 (6 bases). The CDR3 is 16 residues long. Germline V gene sequence: CDR1 SGHDT, CDR2 YYEEEE. The V and J ends lost 3 bases and 0 bases respectively, with 13 bases between them. CDR3 loop: CASSSRGADSGNTIYF. CDR3 coding DNA: TGTGCCAGCAGCTCCCGGGGGGCCGACTCTGGAAACACCATATATTTT.

In this sample, this clone turned up once. The CDR3 is CASSAGTEAFF. CDR3 nucleotides: TGTGCCAGCAGTGCAGGAACTGAAGCTTTCTTT. V usage is TRBV25-1 and J usage is TRBJ1-1; D uncertain. Germline V gene data show CDR1 as MGHDK and CDR2 as SYGVNS. The ends were cut back, 4 bases at V and 5 bases at J, with 5 bases in the middle. The CDR3 is 11 residues long. Based on the CDR3 plus reference TRBV25-1 and TRBJ1-1, the full variable domain is EADIYQTPRYLVIGTGKKITLECSQTMGHDKMYWYQQDPGMELHLIHYSYGVNSTEKGDLSSESTVSRIRTEHFPLTLESARPSHTSQYLCASSAGTEAFFGQGTRLTVV.

The genes are TRBV6-1 and TRBJ1-1; possibly TRBD1 for D (5 bases). Germline CDR1 and CDR2: MNHNS and SASEGT. The V and J ends lost 2 bases and 1 base respectively, with 11 bases between them. The CDR3 consists of 15 residues. This CDR3 reads CASSESVTENTEAFF. The CDR3 coding sequence is TGTGCCAGCAGTGAATCTGTGACAGAGAACACTGAAGCTTTCTTT.

The chain joins TRBV6-5 to TRBJ1-6; weak D call: TRBD1 (6 bases). The V end was cut by 7 bases, the J end by 10 bases, with 11 bases between. The CDR3 contains 12 residues. Germline V gene lookup returns CDR1 MNHEY and CDR2 SVGAGI. CDR3 sequence (DNA): TGTGCCAGCACCGCCAGGGGCTCACCCCTCCACTTT. Encoded protein: CASTARGSPLHF.

V gene TRBV19 combines with J gene TRBJ2-5; 14 nucleotides align to TRBD2. Germline-derived CDR1 and CDR2 are LNHDA and SQIVND (reference sequence). The V and J ends lost 7 bases and 2 bases, in that order; junction bases with no gene match: 6. This CDR3 is 16 amino acids long. The CDR3: CASTPGLAGEQETQYF. CDR3 coding DNA: TGTGCCAGTACCCCGGGACTAGCGGGGGAGCAAGAGACCCAGTACTTC.

This chain uses TRBV29-1 with TRBJ1-1; no firm D call. Germline V gene lookup returns CDR1 SQVTM and CDR2 ANQGSEA. Trimming took off 1 base at V and 1 base at J, with 7 bases between the two ends. The CDR3 sequence is 13 residues long. CDR3 sequence (DNA): TGCAGCGTTGAAGGTGGCCAGAACACTGAAGCTTTCTTT. It is translated as CSVEGGQNTEAFF.

The table lists this clone with a count of one. This could be a read error, since a much larger clone is one nucleotide away. The CDR3, as DNA: TGTGCCAGCAGCCCGGGACAGGGTGCTGGGGCCAACGTCCTGACTTTC. Translating gives CASSPGQGAGANVLTF. V gene TRBV4-2 combines with J gene TRBJ2-6; 9 bases fit TRBD1. The V gene's germline CDR1 is LGHNA and CDR2 YNFKEQ. The CDR3 extends over 16 amino acids. The V and J ends lost 4 bases and 2 bases, in that order; junction bases with no gene match: 3.

V and J are TRBV6-5 and TRBJ2-1; 8 nucleotides line up with TRBD1. With V trimmed by 5 bases and J by 5 bases, 5 bases remained unmatched. CDR1 is MNHEY, CDR2 SVGAGI, per germline. The CDR3 length is 14 residues. Here the CDR3 DNA reads TGTGCCAGCAGTCAGGGACAGGCCCACAATGAGCAGTTCTTC. Its protein product is CASSQGQAHNEQFF.

The chain has TRBV4-1 and TRBJ2-6; D is uncertain. Germline values: CDR1 MGHRA, CDR2 YSYEKL. The germline V and J ends were trimmed by 4 bases and 2 bases, with 12 bases remaining between them. The CDR3 sequence is 16 residues long. The CDR3 coding sequence is TGCGCCAGCAGCCGTTTACTCGGTGCTGGGGCCAACGTCCTGACTTTC. This gives the protein CASSRLLGAGANVLTF.

J is TRBJ2-7 and V is TRBV28, with TRBD2 matching 7 bases. The germline CDR1 and CDR2 sequences are MDHEN and SYDVKM. This CDR3 region has 13 residues. V lost 6 bases, J lost 3 bases, and 5 bases stayed unmatched. CDR3 DNA: TGTGCCAGCAGCCTCGCGGGGGTCTACGAGCAGTACTTC. This sequence encodes CASSLAGVYEQYF.

This sequence joins TRBV27 and TRBJ1-1; perhaps TRBD1 as D (5 bases). CDR1 MNHEY and CDR2 SMNVEV come from the germline V gene (reference sequence). The V end lost 3 bases, the J end lost 0 bases, and 11 bases lay between the germline ends. CDR3 length: 15 amino acids. The CDR3 is CASSLGGNLNTEAFF. The CDR3 DNA reads as TGTGCCAGCAGTTTGGGGGGGAACTTGAACACTGAAGCTTTCTTT.

This clone has just one count. The chain's CDR3 is CASRHASGNTIYF. The CDR3, as DNA: TGTGCCAGCAGACACGCCTCTGGAAACACCATATATTTT. The chain recombines TRBV6-5 with TRBJ1-3; unclear D gene. Trimming shortened V by 6 bases and J by 0 bases, and 6 bases separated the two germline ends. This CDR3 region has 13 residues. The germline gives CDR1 MNHEY, CDR2 SVGAGI.

V usage is TRBV4-1 and J usage is TRBJ1-2, with 10 bases aligning to TRBD1. Germline values: CDR1 MGHRA, CDR2 YSYEKL. V lost 4 bases and J lost 7; bases outside the gene matches: 9. The CDR3 has 15 amino acids. CDR3 sequence (DNA): TGCGCCAGCAGCCGCCCGGGACAGGGGCAGGGTGGCTACACCTTC. It encodes CASSRPGQGQGGYTF.

The rearrangement joins TRBV25-1 to TRBJ2-7; D possibly corresponds to TRBD1 (6 bases). This CDR3 is 12 amino acids long. Trimming removed 7 bases at V and 3 bases at J, with 10 bases between. Looked up from germline, CDR1 is MGHDK and CDR2 is SYGVNS. The CDR3 sequence: CASTSGDYEQYF. CDR3 nucleotide sequence: TGTGCCAGCACCTCAGGGGACTACGAGCAGTACTTC.

V usage is TRBV6-5 and J usage is TRBJ2-7; 12 bases align to TRBD2. V trimming: 6 bases; J trimming: 7 bases; junction bases outside the gene matches: 10. The CDR3 is 15 amino acids. CDR1 and CDR2 from the germline V gene are MNHEY and SVGAGI. DNA for the CDR3: TGTGCCAGCAGGAGCGAGCTAGCGGGAGGGTTTGAGCAGTACTTC. Encoded protein: CASRSELAGGFEQYF.

The gene calls are TRBV9 and TRBJ1-1; D possibly corresponds to TRBD1 (5 bases). The CDR3 runs 14 residues. Germline V lookup: CDR1 SGDLS, CDR2 YYNGEE. With 0 bases removed from V and 3 bases from J, the gap between germline ends came to 9 bases. CDR3 amino acids: CASSVDAGDTEAFF. DNA for the CDR3: TGTGCCAGCAGCGTAGATGCGGGGGACACTGAAGCTTTCTTT. Full variable domain (outside the CDR3, taken from reference TRBV9 and TRBJ1-1): DSGVTQTPKHLITATGQRVTLRCSPRSGDLSVYWYQQSLDQGLQFLIQYYNGEERAKGNILERFSAQQFPDLHSELNLSSLELGDSALYFCASSVDAGDTEAFFGQGTRLTVV.

The chain couples TRBV6-2 or TRBV6-3 to TRBJ1-5; D unresolved. The germline gives CDR1 MNHEY, CDR2 SVGEGT. The CDR3 has 14 amino acids. The V end lost 6 bases, the J end lost 2 bases, and 11 bases lay between the germline ends. CDR3: CASRPLGGNQPQHF. CDR3 nucleotides: TGTGCCAGCAGGCCTCTCGGTGGCAATCAGCCCCAGCATTTT.

The chain links TRBV6-6 to TRBJ2-1, with a tentative D call TRBD1 (5 bases). The V end lost 0 bases, the J end lost 6 bases, and 12 bases lay between the germline ends. This CDR3 has 15 amino acids. From germline, CDR1 is MNHNY and CDR2 SVGAGI (reference sequence). CDR3 loop: CASSYSKQGTNEQFF. In DNA form, the CDR3 reads TGTGCCAGCAGTTACTCGAAGCAGGGAACCAATGAGCAGTTCTTC.